The clone carrying this TCR beta chain was observed many times. Antigen unknown. The source of the sample is a study of T cells after yellow fever vaccination. Across the study: Preparing low-cell-number fractions relied on SMART-Seq v4 Ultra Low Input.

TCR cDNA, made by 5'RACE template switching, carried an added universal primer site and UMIs. From the 5' RACE reads, TCRdb called clonotypes with MiXCR, one entry per CDR3 protein. The table lists roughly 120,000 distinct CDR3 sequences, roughly 6.7% of them singletons. Whole-study results and caveats: From the bulk population, abundant clonotypes could contaminate and appear within FACS-sorted repertoires. Post-booster repertoires again held most primary-vaccination clones (roughly 95% CD4, 80% to 90% CD8).

There are 18 residues in the CDR3. The germline CDR1 and CDR2 sequences are SGHTA and FQGTGA. The ends were cut back, 2 bases at V and 0 bases at J, with 18 bases in the middle. The clonotype was recovered from a man aged 18 to 30 who received the YFV17D yellow fever vaccine. The V call is TRBV7-3, the J call TRBJ2-3, with a weak D call TRBD1 (5 bases). Sample: CD4+ T cells sorted from PBMCs, taken roughly 10 days after the first yellow fever vaccination. The chain's CDR3 is CASSLWVRQSLSTDTQYF. In nucleotides, the CDR3 is TGTGCCAGCAGCTTATGGGTGAGACAGTCTCTAAGCACAGATACGCAGTATTTT.